These T cell receptor beta chains were read from a single sample in a study of cytomegalovirus exposure and HLA in healthy donors. The repertoire was sequenced with immunoSEQ multiplex PCR; TCRdb's copy has only in-frame clones and lacks some. The sample has 52,000 or so clones, 75% to 85% seen once. The sequencing input was PBMCs. The receptors stem from a female donor in good health and CMV-seronegative. Both conserved end residues are part of each CDR3. D genes are given only for firm matches. The size entry is marked missing in some rows and otherwise reads once, few, many or a size class.

d_gene: .; abundance: .; v_gene: TRBV11-2; j_gene: TRBJ2-2; CDR3aa: CASSKHRGPNTGELFF; CDR3nt: TGTGCCAGCAGTAAGCATAGGGGCCCGAACACCGGGGAGCTGTTTTTT
d_gene: .; abundance: .; v_gene: TRBV7-2; j_gene: TRBJ1-4; CDR3aa: CASSPDSNEKLFF; CDR3nt: TGTGCCAGCAGCCCGGACAGCAATGAAAAACTGTTTTTT
d_gene: TRBD1; abundance: .; v_gene: TRBV4-1; j_gene: TRBJ1-4; CDR3aa: CASSQVGQGEKLFF; CDR3nt: TGCGCCAGCAGCCAAGTGGGACAGGGTGAAAAACTGTTTTTT
d_gene: TRBD2; abundance: .; v_gene: TRBV12-5; j_gene: TRBJ2-7; CDR3aa: CASGLATSGISYEQYF; CDR3nt: TGTGCTAGTGGTTTGGCGACTAGCGGAATCTCCTACGAGCAGTACTTC
d_gene: .; abundance: .; v_gene: TRBV30; j_gene: TRBJ1-1; CDR3aa: CAWRAGRANTEAFF; CDR3nt: TGTGCCTGGAGGGCAGGGAGGGCGAACACTGAAGCTTTCTTT
d_gene: TRBD1; abundance: .; v_gene: TRBV29-1; j_gene: TRBJ2-1; CDR3aa: CSVKIPDRGNLVDEQFF; CDR3nt: TGCAGCGTAAAAATCCCGGACAGGGGGAACCTTGTCGATGAGCAGTTCTTC
d_gene: TRBD1; abundance: .; v_gene: TRBV27; j_gene: TRBJ1-4; CDR3aa: CASSSPGTGDATNEKLFF; CDR3nt: TGTGCCAGCAGTTCTCCCGGGACAGGGGATGCAACTAATGAAAAACTGTTTTTT
d_gene: .; abundance: .; v_gene: TRBV4-2; j_gene: TRBJ2-4; CDR3aa: CASSQEGGDIQYF; CDR3nt: TGTGCCAGCAGCCAAGAAGGGGGGGACATTCAGTACTTC
d_gene: .; abundance: .; v_gene: TRBV27; j_gene: TRBJ1-2; CDR3aa: CASSPRWDNNYGYTF; CDR3nt: TGTGCCAGCAGCCCTCGGTGGGACAATAACTATGGCTACACCTTC
d_gene: TRBD1; abundance: .; v_gene: TRBV5-6; j_gene: TRBJ2-7; CDR3aa: CASSFRTGFFHEQYF; CDR3nt: TGTGCCAGCAGCTTTAGGACAGGGTTCTTCCACGAGCAGTACTTC
d_gene: .; abundance: .; v_gene: TRBV6-5; j_gene: TRBJ1-3; CDR3aa: CASRARGSGNTIYF; CDR3nt: TGTGCCAGCAGAGCGCGGGGCTCTGGAAACACCATATATTTT
d_gene: .; abundance: .; v_gene: TRBV7-2; j_gene: TRBJ1-2; CDR3aa: CASSLVGTQSTF; CDR3nt: TGTGCCAGCAGCTTAGTAGGGACACAGTCCACCTTC
d_gene: .; abundance: .; v_gene: TRBV14; j_gene: TRBJ1-1; CDR3aa: CASSPLLGARSTEAFF; CDR3nt: TGTGCCAGCAGCCCGCTATTGGGGGCGAGGAGTACTGAAGCTTTCTTT
d_gene: TRBD1; abundance: .; v_gene: TRBV18; j_gene: TRBJ1-1; CDR3aa: CASSLTPDRVNTEAFF; CDR3nt: TGTGCCAGCTCATTAACCCCGGACAGGGTGAACACTGAAGCTTTCTTT
d_gene: TRBD1; abundance: once; v_gene: TRBV2; j_gene: TRBJ2-3; CDR3aa: CASSDEGTGALTDTQYF; CDR3nt: TGTGCCAGCAGTGACGAGGGGACAGGGGCGCTCACAGATACGCAGTATTTT
d_gene: .; abundance: .; v_gene: TRBV29-1; j_gene: TRBJ1-3; CDR3aa: CSVVTGGSGNTIYF; CDR3nt: TGCAGCGTTGTAACCGGGGGCTCTGGAAACACCATATATTTT
d_gene: .; abundance: .; v_gene: TRBV7-6; j_gene: TRBJ1-3; CDR3aa: CASSLRTGTGNTIYF; CDR3nt: TGTGCCAGCAGCTTACGAACAGGGACTGGAAACACCATATATTTT
d_gene: .; abundance: .; v_gene: TRBV2; j_gene: TRBJ1-2; CDR3aa: CASSLEVSTNYGYTF; CDR3nt: TGTGCCAGCTCCCTAGAGGTCTCTACTAACTATGGCTACACCTTC
d_gene: TRBD1; abundance: .; v_gene: TRBV2; j_gene: TRBJ1-2; CDR3aa: CASSGTGRDGYTF; CDR3nt: TGTGCCAGCAGCGGGACAGGGAGGGATGGCTACACCTTC
d_gene: TRBD1; abundance: .; v_gene: TRBV11-2; j_gene: TRBJ1-2; CDR3aa: CASTELGQGAMVYGYTF; CDR3nt: TGTGCCAGCACCGAATTAGGGCAGGGGGCGATGGTCTATGGCTACACCTTC
d_gene: TRBD1; abundance: .; v_gene: TRBV7-9; j_gene: TRBJ1-4; CDR3aa: CASSPLTGLTNEKLFF; CDR3nt: TGTGCCAGCAGCCCCTTGACAGGGCTCACTAATGAAAAACTGTTTTTT
d_gene: .; abundance: .; v_gene: TRBV7-8; j_gene: TRBJ1-6; CDR3aa: CASSLSGVVYLSPLHF; CDR3nt: TGTGCCAGCAGCTTATCGGGGGTCGTTTACCTTTCACCCCTCCACTTT
d_gene: .; abundance: .; v_gene: TRBV13; j_gene: TRBJ2-3; CDR3aa: CASSLRFTDTQYF; CDR3nt: TGTGCCAGCAGCTTACGTTTCACAGATACGCAGTATTTT
d_gene: TRBD1; abundance: few; v_gene: TRBV6-5; j_gene: TRBJ1-2; CDR3aa: CASSYRDRGLLGYTF; CDR3nt: TGTGCCAGCAGTTATCGGGACAGGGGGCTGTTAGGCTACACCTTC
d_gene: TRBD1; abundance: .; v_gene: TRBV19; j_gene: TRBJ1-5; CDR3aa: CASSMYGTGNSNQPQHF; CDR3nt: TGTGCCAGTAGTATGTATGGGACAGGTAATAGCAATCAGCCCCAGCATTTT
d_gene: TRBD1; abundance: .; v_gene: TRBV27; j_gene: TRBJ1-4; CDR3aa: CASSYNRDSGDEKLFF; CDR3nt: TGTGCCAGCAGTTACAATCGGGACAGCGGAGACGAAAAACTGTTTTTT
d_gene: .; abundance: .; v_gene: TRBV4-1; j_gene: TRBJ1-6; CDR3aa: CASSQGSADSYNSPLHF; CDR3nt: TGCGCCAGCAGCCAAGGGTCTGCGGACTCCTATAATTCACCCCTCCACTTT
d_gene: .; abundance: .; v_gene: TRBV27; j_gene: TRBJ1-2; CDR3aa: CASSLGQNYGYTF; CDR3nt: TGTGCCAGCAGTTTAGGGCAGAACTATGGCTACACCTTC